The present T cell receptor (beta chain) was sequenced within a study of blood T cell repertoires in COVID-19. The wider study: The study drew acute and convalescent COVID-19 samples from the United States, Italy and Spain. Sources were T cells, B-cell-depleted T cells, or PBMCs; the material itself was cDNA or gDNA.

The CDR3 spans 17 residues. J lost 1 base, V lost 3 bases, and 7 bases had no gene match. The germline V gene encodes CDR1 SGHRS and CDR2 YFSETQ. In the authors' methods: The authors estimated nucleated cell counts from reference gene primer amplification. Sequenced by immunoSEQ multiplex PCR; TCRdb stores in-frame clones only, minus some. Clonal size and the V and J genes are those of that table, whereas D and trimming came from the DNA. The sample has some 290,000 clones; 83% are singletons. The chain combines TRBV5-1 with TRBJ2-7, with 13 bases fitting TRBD2. The specimen was peripheral blood. This receptor was identified in a man between 60 and 75 years old who had recovered from COVID-19. DNA of the CDR3: TGCGCCAGCAGCTCGCCAGGACTAGCGGGGGTTTCCTACGAGCAGTACTTC. This sequence encodes CASSSPGLAGVSYEQYF.